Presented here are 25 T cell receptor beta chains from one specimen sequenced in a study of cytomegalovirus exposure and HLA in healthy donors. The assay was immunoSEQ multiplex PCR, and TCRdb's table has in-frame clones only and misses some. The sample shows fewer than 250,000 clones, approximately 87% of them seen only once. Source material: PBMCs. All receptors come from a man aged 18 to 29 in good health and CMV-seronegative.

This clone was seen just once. CDR3 amino acids: CASSGTSGADGANVLTF. CDR3 bases: TGTGCCAGCAGCGGGACTAGCGGGGCGGATGGGGCCAACGTCCTGACTTTC. This chain links TRBV9 with TRBJ2-6; TRBD2 agrees at 12 bases. CDR1 and CDR2 (germline): SGDLS, YYNGEE. The CDR3 sequence is 17 residues long. With 3 bases clipped from V and 3 bases from J, the junction kept 4 bases outside the gene matches.

CDR3 residues: CASSEITGDGYTF. The CDR3 DNA sequence: TGCGCCAGCAGTGAGATAACAGGGGATGGCTACACCTTC. The V call is TRBV10-2, the J call TRBJ1-2; 7 nucleotides match TRBD1. Germline assignment: CDR1 WSHSY and CDR2 SAAADI. The CDR3 loop spans 13 amino acids. The trim removed 2 bases at V and 6 bases at J, leaving 3 bases unmatched.

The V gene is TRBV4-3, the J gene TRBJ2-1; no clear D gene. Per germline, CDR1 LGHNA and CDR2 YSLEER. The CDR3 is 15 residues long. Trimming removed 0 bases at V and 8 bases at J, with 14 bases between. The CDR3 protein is CASSQEGQVYHEQFF. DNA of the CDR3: TGCGCCAGCAGCCAAGAAGGCCAGGTTTACCATGAGCAGTTCTTC.

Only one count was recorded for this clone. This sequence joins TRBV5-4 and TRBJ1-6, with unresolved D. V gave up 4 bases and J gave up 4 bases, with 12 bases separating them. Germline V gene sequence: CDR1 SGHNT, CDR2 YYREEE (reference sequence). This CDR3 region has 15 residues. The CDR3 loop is CASSRGGQYNSPLHF. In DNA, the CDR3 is TGTGCCAGCAGCCGCGGCGGGCAGTATAATTCACCCCTCCACTTT.

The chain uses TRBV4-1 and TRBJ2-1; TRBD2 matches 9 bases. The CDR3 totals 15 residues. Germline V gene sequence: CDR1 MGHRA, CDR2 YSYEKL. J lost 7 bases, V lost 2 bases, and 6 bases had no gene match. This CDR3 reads CASSQWSSGTNEQFF. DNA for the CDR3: TGCGCCAGCAGCCAATGGTCTAGCGGGACAAATGAGCAGTTCTTC.

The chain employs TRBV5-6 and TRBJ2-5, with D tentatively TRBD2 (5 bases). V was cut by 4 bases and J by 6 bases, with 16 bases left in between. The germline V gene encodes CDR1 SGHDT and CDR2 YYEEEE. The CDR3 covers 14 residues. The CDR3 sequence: CASSLDPGEKTQYF. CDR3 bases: TGTGCCAGCAGCCTCGACCCTGGGGAGAAGACCCAGTACTTC. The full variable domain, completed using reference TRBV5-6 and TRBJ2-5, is DAGVTQSPTHLIKTRGQQVTLRCSPKSGHDTVSWYQQALGQGPQFIFQYYEEEERQRGNFPDRFSGHQFPNYSSELNVNALLLGDSALYLCASSLDPGEKTQYFGPGTRLLVL.

The CDR3 region has the DNA TGTGCCAGCAGTTACTCGGAGACAGGGCCCGGCTACACCTTC. It specifies CASSYSETGPGYTF. The chain uses TRBV6-5 and TRBJ1-2; 7 nucleotides agree with TRBD1. V gave up 0 bases and J gave up 8 bases; unmatched junction bases: 6. The CDR3 loop spans 14 amino acids. Germline-derived CDR1 and CDR2 are MNHEY and SVGAGI.

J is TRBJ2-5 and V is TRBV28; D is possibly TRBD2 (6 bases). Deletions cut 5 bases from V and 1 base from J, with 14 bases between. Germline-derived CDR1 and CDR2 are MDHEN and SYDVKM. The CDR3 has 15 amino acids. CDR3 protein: CASSPGAGLQETQYF. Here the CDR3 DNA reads TGTGCCAGCAGTCCTGGGGCGGGACTCCAAGAGACCCAGTACTTC. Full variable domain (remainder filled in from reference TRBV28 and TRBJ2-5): DVKVTQSSRYLVKRTGEKVFLECVQDMDHENMFWYRQDPGLGLRLIYFSYDVKMKEKGDIPEGYSVSREKKERFSLILESASTNQTSMYLCASSPGAGLQETQYFGPGTRLLVL.

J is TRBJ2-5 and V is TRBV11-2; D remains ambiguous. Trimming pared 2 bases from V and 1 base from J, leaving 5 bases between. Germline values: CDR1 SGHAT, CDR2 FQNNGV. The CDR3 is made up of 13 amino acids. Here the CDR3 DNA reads TGTGCCAGCAGCTTATTCCTCCAAGAGACCCAGTACTTC. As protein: CASSLFLQETQYF.

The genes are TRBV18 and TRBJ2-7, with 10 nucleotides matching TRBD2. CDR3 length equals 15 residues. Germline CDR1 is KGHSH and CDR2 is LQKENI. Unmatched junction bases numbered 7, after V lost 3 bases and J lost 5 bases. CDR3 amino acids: CASSPPSGSNHEQYF. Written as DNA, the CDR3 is TGTGCCAGCTCACCTCCTAGCGGGAGCAACCACGAGCAGTACTTC.

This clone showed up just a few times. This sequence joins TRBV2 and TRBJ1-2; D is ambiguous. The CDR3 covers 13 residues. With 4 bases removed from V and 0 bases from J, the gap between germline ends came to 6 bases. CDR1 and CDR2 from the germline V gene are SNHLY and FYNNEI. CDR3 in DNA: TGTGCCAGCAGTGGCAGATCTAACTATGGCTACACCTTC. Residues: CASSGRSNYGYTF.

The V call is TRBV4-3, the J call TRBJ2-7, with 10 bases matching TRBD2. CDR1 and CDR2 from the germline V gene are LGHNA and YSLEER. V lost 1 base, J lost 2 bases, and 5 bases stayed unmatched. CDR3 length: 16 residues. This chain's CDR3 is CASSQVGLAGAYEQYF. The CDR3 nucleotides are TGCGCCAGCAGCCAAGTAGGGCTAGCGGGGGCCTACGAGCAGTACTTC.

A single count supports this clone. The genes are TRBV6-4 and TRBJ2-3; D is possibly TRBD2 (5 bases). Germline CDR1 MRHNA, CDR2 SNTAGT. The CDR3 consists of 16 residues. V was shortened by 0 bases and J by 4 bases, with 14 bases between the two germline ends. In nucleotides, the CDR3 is TGTGCCAGCAGTGACTCAGTAGATTCCGGGGCAGATACGCAGTATTTT. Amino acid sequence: CASSDSVDSGADTQYF.

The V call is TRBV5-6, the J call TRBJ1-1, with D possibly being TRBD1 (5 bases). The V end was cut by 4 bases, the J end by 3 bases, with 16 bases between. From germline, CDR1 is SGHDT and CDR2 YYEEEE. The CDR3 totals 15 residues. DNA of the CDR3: TGTGCCAGCAGCCCTTCAGGGCTCCTAGACACTGAAGCTTTCTTT. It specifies CASSPSGLLDTEAFF.

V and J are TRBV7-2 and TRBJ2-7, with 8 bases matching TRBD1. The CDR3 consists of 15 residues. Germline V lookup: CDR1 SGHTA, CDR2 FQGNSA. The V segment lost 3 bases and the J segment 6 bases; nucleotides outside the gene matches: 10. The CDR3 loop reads CASSFPDRGVFEQYF. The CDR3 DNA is TGTGCCAGCAGCTTCCCTGACAGGGGAGTCTTCGAGCAGTACTTC.

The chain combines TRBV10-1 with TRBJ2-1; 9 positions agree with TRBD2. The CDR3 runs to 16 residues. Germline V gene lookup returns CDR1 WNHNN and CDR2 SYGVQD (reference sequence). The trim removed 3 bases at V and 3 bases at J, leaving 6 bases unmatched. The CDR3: CASSDGTSLLYNEQFF. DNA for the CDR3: TGCGCCAGCAGTGATGGGACTAGCCTCCTCTACAATGAGCAGTTCTTC.

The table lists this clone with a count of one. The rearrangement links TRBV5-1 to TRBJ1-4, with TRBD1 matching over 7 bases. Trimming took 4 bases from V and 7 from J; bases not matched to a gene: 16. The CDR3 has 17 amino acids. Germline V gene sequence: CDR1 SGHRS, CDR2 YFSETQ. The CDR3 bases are TGCGCCAGCAGCCCCCTGATGACCGGGACAGAGGGTGAAAAACTGTTTTTT. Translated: CASSPLMTGTEGEKLFF. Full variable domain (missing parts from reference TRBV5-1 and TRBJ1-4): KAGVTQTPRYLIKTRGQQVTLSCSPISGHRSVSWYQQTPGQGLQFLFEYFSETQRNKGNFPGRFSGRQFSNSRSEMNVSTLELGDSALYLCASSPLMTGTEGEKLFFGSGTQLSVL.

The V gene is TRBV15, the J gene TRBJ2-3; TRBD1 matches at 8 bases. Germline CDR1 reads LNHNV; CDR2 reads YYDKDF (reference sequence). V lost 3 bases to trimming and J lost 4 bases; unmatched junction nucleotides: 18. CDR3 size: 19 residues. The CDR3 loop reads CATSSARYTDRGYPDTQYF. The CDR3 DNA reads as TGTGCCACCAGCAGCGCCCGATACACCGACAGGGGCTATCCAGATACGCAGTATTTT.

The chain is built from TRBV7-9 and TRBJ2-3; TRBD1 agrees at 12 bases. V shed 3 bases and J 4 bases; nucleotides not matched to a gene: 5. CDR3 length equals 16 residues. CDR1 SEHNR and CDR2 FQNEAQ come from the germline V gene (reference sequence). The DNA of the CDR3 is TGTGCCAGCAGCTTGGGGACAGGGGGCACCGCAGATACGCAGTATTTT. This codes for CASSLGTGGTADTQYF.

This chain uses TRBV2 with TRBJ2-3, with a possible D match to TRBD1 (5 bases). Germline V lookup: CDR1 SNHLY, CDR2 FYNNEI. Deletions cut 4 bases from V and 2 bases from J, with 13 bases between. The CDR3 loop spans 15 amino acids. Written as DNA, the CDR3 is TGTGCCAGCAGTGCCCGCGACAGAACCACAGATACGCAGTATTTT. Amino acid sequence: CASSARDRTTDTQYF.

The CDR3 DNA reads as TGTGCCAGCAGCTTCTCCGGGACAGGGGTTGAAGCTTTCTTT. Protein sequence: CASSFSGTGVEAFF. This rearrangement joins TRBV7-9 to TRBJ1-1; TRBD1 matches 10 bases. V gave up 3 bases and J gave up 7 bases; unmatched junction bases: 5. CDR3 length: 14 residues. Looked up from germline, CDR1 is SEHNR and CDR2 is FQNEAQ (reference sequence).

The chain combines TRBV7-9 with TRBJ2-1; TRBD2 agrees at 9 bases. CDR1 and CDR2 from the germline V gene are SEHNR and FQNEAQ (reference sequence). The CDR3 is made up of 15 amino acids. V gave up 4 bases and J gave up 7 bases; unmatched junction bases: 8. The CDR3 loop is CASSSMAGGLNEQFF. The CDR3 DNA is TGTGCCAGCAGCTCCATGGCGGGAGGGCTTAATGAGCAGTTCTTC.

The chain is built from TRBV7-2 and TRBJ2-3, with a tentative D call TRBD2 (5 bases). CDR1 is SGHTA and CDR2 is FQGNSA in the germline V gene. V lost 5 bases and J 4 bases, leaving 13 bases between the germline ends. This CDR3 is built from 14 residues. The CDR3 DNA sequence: TGTGCCAGCAGCCAGCGGTTCCGGGCAGATACGCAGTATTTT. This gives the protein CASSQRFRADTQYF.

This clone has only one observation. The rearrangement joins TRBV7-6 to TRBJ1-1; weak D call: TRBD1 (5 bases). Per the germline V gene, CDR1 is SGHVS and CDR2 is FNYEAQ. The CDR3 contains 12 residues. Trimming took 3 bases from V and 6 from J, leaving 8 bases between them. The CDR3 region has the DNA TGTGCCAGCAGCTTCTCGGGGGCTGAAGCTTTCTTT. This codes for CASSFSGAEAFF.

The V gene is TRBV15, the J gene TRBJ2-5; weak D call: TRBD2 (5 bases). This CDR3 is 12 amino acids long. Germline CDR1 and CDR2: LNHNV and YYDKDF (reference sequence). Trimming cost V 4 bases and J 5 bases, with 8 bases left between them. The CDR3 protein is CATSIGMETQYF. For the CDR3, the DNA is TGTGCCACCAGCATCGGGATGGAGACCCAGTACTTC. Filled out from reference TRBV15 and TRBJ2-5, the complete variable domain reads DAMVIQNPRYQVTQFGKPVTLSCSQTLNHNVMYWYQQKSSQAPKLLFHYYDKDFNNEADTPDNFQSRRPNTSFCFLDIRSPGLGDTAMYLCATSIGMETQYFGPGTRLLVL.